Presented here are 4 T cell receptor beta chains from one specimen sequenced in a study of blood T cell repertoires in COVID-19. Profiling relied on immunoSEQ multiplex PCR, and the TCRdb table lists in-frame clones only, not all of them. This sample has approximately 360,000 clones, with 70% to 90% found just once. Sequencing was performed on PBMCs or T cells enriched from blood (not recorded which). These receptors were collected from a man aged 40-55 years in a cohort exposed to, infected with or recovered from COVID-19 (not recorded which).

The J gene is TRBJ2-5, the V gene TRBV12-3 or TRBV12-4; D remains unclear. The CDR3 consists of 13 residues. Trimming stripped 3 bases from V and 2 bases from J, with 7 bases between. The CDR3 protein is CASSFFRQETQYF. The CDR3 region has the DNA TGTGCCAGCAGTTTCTTCAGGCAAGAGACCCAGTACTTC.

The chain employs TRBV28 and TRBJ2-3; 9 bases align to TRBD1. The CDR3 is made up of 14 amino acids. The junction had 4 bases not matched to a gene; V was cut back by 6 bases and J by 3 bases. Germline V gene data show CDR1 as MDHEN and CDR2 as SYDVKM. CDR3 amino acids: CASSWGTGTDTQYF. The DNA for the CDR3 is TGTGCCAGCAGCTGGGGGACAGGGACAGATACGCAGTATTTT. The full variable domain, completed using reference TRBV28 and TRBJ2-3, is DVKVTQSSRYLVKRTGEKVFLECVQDMDHENMFWYRQDPGLGLRLIYFSYDVKMKEKGDIPEGYSVSREKKERFSLILESASTNQTSMYLCASSWGTGTDTQYFGPGTRLTVL.

The J gene is TRBJ2-3, the V gene TRBV9; D is ambiguous. CDR1 and CDR2 from the germline V gene are SGDLS and YYNGEE. V lost 0 bases and J 6 bases, leaving 14 bases between the germline ends. The CDR3 runs to 15 residues. The CDR3 protein is CASSVGWSSPDTQYF. The CDR3 DNA reads TGTGCCAGCAGCGTAGGCTGGAGTTCTCCCGATACGCAGTATTTT.

The chain is built from TRBV6-5 and TRBJ1-2, with D possibly TRBD1 on 6 matching bases. Germline CDR1 is MNHEY and CDR2 is SVGAGI. The CDR3 length is 15 residues. The ends were cut back, 6 bases at V and 5 bases at J, with 19 bases in the middle. CDR3 sequence: CASSPNSDRRYGYTF. The CDR3 nucleotides are TGTGCCAGCAGCCCGAACAGCGACAGGAGATATGGCTACACCTTC.